The clone carrying this T cell receptor beta chain appeared many times. Its target is not known. Regarding time point: persistent/refractory GD, antithyroid drugs over 5 years with positive TRAb. Generation of the TCR library employed RNA extracted from PBMCs. This entry is derived from a study of regulatory T cells in long-lasting Graves disease. Study-level points and caveats: Sharing of public clonotypes was greater in persistent patients (around 3,000) than in new patients (roughly 970). The small sample size may have reduced accuracy. Preferential use of TRBV28, TRBJ1-2 and TRBJ2-5 was seen in persistent disease.

Germline CDR1 reads SGHVS; CDR2 reads FQNEAQ. The CDR3 contains 16 residues. Losses at the gene ends were 5 bases for V and 5 bases for J; bases not matched to a gene: 14. To make TCR beta libraries, researchers used iRepertoire HTBI primers and Arm-PCR of CDR3 regions. One entry per CDR3 protein results from TCRdb running MiXCR on the multiplex PCR reads. The repertoire has roughly 450,000 distinct CDR3 sequences, less than 25% of them found once; the top ten carry less than 9%. The TCR sequence derives from a female donor with Graves disease. This sequence joins TRBV7-8 and TRBJ2-7, with TRBD1 identical over 8 bases. This material consisted of peripheral blood mononuclear cells (PBMCs), taken when the disease was refractory, from a patient treated with antithyroid drugs. DNA for the CDR3: TGTGCCAGCAGCCCCTACCCTGCAGACAGGGGTCACGAGCAGTACTTC. Translating it yields CASSPYPADRGHEQYF.